Below are 8 T cell receptor beta chains sequenced from a single sample in a study of cytomegalovirus exposure and HLA in healthy donors. Amplification used 60 Vbeta primers and 13 Jbeta primers. Measured with immunoSEQ multiplex PCR; TCRdb has only the in-frame clones, and not every one. The table lists approximately 160,000 clones, roughly 81% of them singletons. The material sequenced was PBMCs. The origin of the receptors is a girl aged 5-17 years in good health and CMV-seropositive.

Worth noting for this clone: A junction boundary mismatches the germline segment, possibly from a read error. J is TRBJ2-3 and V is TRBV7-7, with 9 bases fitting TRBD1. This CDR3 has 14 residues. Germline CDR1 and CDR2: SSHAT and FNYEAQ (reference sequence). CDR3 in amino acids: CASSSGTGPDTQYF. CDR3 coding DNA: TGTGCTAGCAGCTCCGGGACAGGGCCAGATACGCAGTATTTT. Looking up the rest from reference TRBV7-7 and TRBJ2-3 gives the full variable domain: GAGVSQSPRYKVTKRGQDVTLRCDPISSHATLYWYQQALGQGPEFLTYFNYEAQPDKSGLPSDRFSAERPEGSISTLTIQRTEQRDSAMYRCASSSGTGPDTQYFGPGTRLTVL.

This sequence joins TRBV27 and TRBJ1-1; 8 positions match TRBD1. The CDR3 is 13 amino acids. With V trimmed by 6 bases and J by 3 bases, 3 bases remained unmatched. Per germline, CDR1 MNHEY and CDR2 SMNVEV (reference sequence). CDR3 loop: CASSRGLDTEAFF. CDR3 DNA sequence: TGTGCCAGCAGCAGGGGGCTGGACACTGAAGCTTTCTTT.

J is TRBJ2-3 and V is TRBV7-3; possible D gene TRBD1, 6 bases. Germline loops: CDR1 SGHTA, CDR2 FQGTGA. The CDR3 extends over 15 amino acids. V shed 7 bases and J shed 4 bases, with 18 bases lying between them. CDR3 in DNA: TGTGCCAGCACCAATAGGGGGTCAGTTCCAGATACGCAGTATTTT. It is translated as CASTNRGSVPDTQYF.

This clone was seen once. The V gene is TRBV9, the J gene TRBJ2-1; a weak D match, TRBD2 (5 bases). V shed 3 bases and J shed 6 bases, with 16 bases lying between them. The CDR3 covers 15 residues. CDR1 is SGDLS, CDR2 YYNGEE, per germline. CDR3 in DNA: TGTGCCAGCAGCGGAGGCCAAGGCGGGTTCAATGAGCAGTTCTTC. It codes for CASSGGQGGFNEQFF.

The chain employs TRBV7-9 and TRBJ2-7; TRBD1 matches at 8 bases. Trimming removed 0 bases from V and 2 bases from J; junction bases left unmatched: 3. Germline assignment: CDR1 SEHNR and CDR2 FQNEAQ (reference sequence). The CDR3 totals 15 residues. This chain's CDR3 is CASSLATTGAYEQYF. CDR3 nucleotide sequence: TGTGCCAGCAGCTTAGCAACGACAGGGGCCTACGAGCAGTACTTC. Full variable domain (rest looked up from reference TRBV7-9 and TRBJ2-7): DTGVSQNPRHKITKRGQNVTFRCDPISEHNRLYWYRQTLGQGPEFLTYFQNEAQLEKSRLLSDRFSAERPKGSFSTLEIQRTEQGDSAMYLCASSLATTGAYEQYFGPGTRLTVT.

The V gene is TRBV2, the J gene TRBJ1-2; 7 nucleotides line up with TRBD1. This CDR3 region has 14 residues. V lost 4 bases to trimming and J lost 0 bases; unmatched junction nucleotides: 2. The germline CDR1 and CDR2 sequences are SNHLY and FYNNEI. The CDR3 DNA reads as TGTGCCAGCAGTGGGGGACAGCCTAACTATGGCTACACCTTC. Amino acids: CASSGGQPNYGYTF.

V gene TRBV5-4 combines with J gene TRBJ1-1, with 10 bases identical to TRBD1. The CDR3 has 15 residues. In germline, CDR1 is SGHNT, CDR2 YYREEE (reference sequence). After removal of 1 base from V and 4 bases from J, the junction contained 4 bases not matched to a gene. CDR3 nucleotides: TGTGCCAGCAGCTTGTCTGGACAGGGGGTCACTGAAGCTTTCTTT. It translates to CASSLSGQGVTEAFF.

The J gene is TRBJ1-3, the V gene TRBV5-4, with TRBD1 as a possible D gene (5 bases). The CDR3 loop spans 14 amino acids. The V end lost 0 bases, the J end lost 3 bases, and 7 bases lay between the germline ends. The V gene's germline CDR1 is SGHNT and CDR2 YYREEE (reference sequence). In DNA form, the CDR3 reads TGTGCCAGCAGCTTGGGCGGGGGTGGAAACACCATATATTTT. Encoded protein: CASSLGGGGNTIYF. Full variable domain (outside the CDR3, taken from reference TRBV5-4 and TRBJ1-3): ETGVTQSPTHLIKTRGQQVTLRCSSQSGHNTVSWYQQALGQGPQFIFQYYREEENGRGNFPPRFSGLQFPNYSSELNVNALELDDSALYLCASSLGGGGNTIYFGEGSWLTVV.